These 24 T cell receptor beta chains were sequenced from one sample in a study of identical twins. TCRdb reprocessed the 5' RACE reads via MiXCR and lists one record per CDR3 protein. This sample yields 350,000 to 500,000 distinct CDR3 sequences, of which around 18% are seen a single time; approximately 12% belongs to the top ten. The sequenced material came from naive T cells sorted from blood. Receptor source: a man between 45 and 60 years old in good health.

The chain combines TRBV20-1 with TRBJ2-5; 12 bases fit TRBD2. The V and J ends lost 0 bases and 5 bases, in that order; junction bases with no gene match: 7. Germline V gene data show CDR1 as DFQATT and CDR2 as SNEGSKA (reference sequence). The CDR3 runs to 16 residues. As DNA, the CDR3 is TGCAGTGCTAGAGATTGGACTAGCGGGAATCTCGAGACCCAGTACTTC. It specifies CSARDWTSGNLETQYF.

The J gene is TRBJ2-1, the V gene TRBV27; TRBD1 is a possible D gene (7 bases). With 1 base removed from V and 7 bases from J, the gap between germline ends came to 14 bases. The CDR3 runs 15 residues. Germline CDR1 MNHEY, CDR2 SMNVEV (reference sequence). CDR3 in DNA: TGTGCCAGCAGTTTATGGGCAGGGGGGAAGAATGAGCAGTTCTTC. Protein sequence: CASSLWAGGKNEQFF.

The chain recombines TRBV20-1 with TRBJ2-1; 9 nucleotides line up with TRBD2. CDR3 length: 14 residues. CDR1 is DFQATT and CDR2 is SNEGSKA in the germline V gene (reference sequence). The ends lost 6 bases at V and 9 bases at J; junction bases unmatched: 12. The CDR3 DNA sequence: TGCAGTGCCGTAGCGGGAGTAAATTTTGGTGAGCAGTTCTTC. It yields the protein CSAVAGVNFGEQFF.

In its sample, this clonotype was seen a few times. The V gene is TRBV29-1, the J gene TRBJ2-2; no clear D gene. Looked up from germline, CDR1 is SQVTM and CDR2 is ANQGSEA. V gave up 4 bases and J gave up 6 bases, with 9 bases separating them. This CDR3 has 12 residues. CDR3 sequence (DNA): TGCAGCGTTGCATTTCGGGCCGGGGAGCTGTTTTTT. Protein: CSVAFRAGELFF.

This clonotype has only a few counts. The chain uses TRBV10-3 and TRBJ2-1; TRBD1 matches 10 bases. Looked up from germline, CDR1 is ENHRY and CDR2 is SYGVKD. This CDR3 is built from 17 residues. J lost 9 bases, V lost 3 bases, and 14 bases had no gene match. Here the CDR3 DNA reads TGTGCCATCAGTGACCTTGTTGTGGGACAGGGGCATGGTGAGCAGTTCTTC. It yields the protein CAISDLVVGQGHGEQFF.

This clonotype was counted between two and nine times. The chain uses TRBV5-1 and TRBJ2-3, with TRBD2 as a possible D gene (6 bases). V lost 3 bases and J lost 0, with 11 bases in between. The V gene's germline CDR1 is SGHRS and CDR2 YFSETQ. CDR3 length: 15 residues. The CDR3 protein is CASSSFSGSTDTQYF. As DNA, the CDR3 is TGCGCCAGCAGCTCATTTAGCGGTAGCACAGATACGCAGTATTTT.

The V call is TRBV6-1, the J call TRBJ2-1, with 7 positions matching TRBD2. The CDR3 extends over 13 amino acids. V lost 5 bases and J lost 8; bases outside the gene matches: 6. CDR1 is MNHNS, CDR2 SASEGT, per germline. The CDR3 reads CASSPGTTYEQFF. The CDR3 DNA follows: TGTGCCAGCAGTCCCGGGACTACCTATGAGCAGTTCTTC.

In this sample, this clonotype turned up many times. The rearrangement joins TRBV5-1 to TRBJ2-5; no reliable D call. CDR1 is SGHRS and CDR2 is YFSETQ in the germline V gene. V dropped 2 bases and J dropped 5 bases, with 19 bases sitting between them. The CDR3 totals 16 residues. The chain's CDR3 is CASSLLTGTSSETQYF. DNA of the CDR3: TGCGCCAGCAGCTTATTGACCGGTACCTCGTCGGAGACCCAGTACTTC.

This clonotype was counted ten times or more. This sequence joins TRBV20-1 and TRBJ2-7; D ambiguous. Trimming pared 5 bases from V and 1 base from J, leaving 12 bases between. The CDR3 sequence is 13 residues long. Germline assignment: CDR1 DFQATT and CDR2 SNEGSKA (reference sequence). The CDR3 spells CSASYYSSYEQYF. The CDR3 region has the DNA TGCAGTGCTTCCTACTACAGTTCCTACGAGCAGTACTTC.

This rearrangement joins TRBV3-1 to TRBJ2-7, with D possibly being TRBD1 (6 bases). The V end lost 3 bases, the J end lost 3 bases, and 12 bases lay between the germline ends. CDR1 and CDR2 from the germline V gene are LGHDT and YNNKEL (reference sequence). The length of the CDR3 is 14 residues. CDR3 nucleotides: TGTGCCAGCAGCCACTTCAGGGGAAGCTACGAGCAGTACTTC. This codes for CASSHFRGSYEQYF.

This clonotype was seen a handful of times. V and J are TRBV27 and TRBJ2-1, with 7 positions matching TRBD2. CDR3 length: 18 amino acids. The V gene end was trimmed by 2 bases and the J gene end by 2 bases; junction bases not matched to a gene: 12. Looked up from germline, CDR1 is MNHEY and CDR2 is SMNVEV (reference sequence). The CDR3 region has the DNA TGTGCCAGCAGTTTAAAGGAGAGACTAGCCCTGGCCTACAATGAGCAGTTCTTC. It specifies CASSLKERLALAYNEQFF.

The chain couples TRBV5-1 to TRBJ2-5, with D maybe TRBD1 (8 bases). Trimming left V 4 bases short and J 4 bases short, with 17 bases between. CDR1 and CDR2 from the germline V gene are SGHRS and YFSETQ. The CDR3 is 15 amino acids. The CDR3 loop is CASSLVYRGGETQYF. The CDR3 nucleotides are TGCGCCAGCAGCCTCGTTTACAGGGGGGGAGAGACCCAGTACTTC.

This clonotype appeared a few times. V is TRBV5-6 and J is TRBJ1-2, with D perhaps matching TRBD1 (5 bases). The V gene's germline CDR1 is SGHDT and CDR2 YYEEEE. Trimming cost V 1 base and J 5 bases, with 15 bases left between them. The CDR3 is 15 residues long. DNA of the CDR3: TGTGCCAGCAGCTTGCCAAGACGGGGCTTATATGGCTACACCTTC. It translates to CASSLPRRGLYGYTF.

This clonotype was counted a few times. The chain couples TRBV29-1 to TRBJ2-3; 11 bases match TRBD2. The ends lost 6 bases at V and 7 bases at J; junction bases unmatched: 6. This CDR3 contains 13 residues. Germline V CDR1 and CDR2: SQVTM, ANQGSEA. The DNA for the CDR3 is TGCAGCGTCCTAGGGACTAGCGGCAATACGCAGTATTTT. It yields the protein CSVLGTSGNTQYF.

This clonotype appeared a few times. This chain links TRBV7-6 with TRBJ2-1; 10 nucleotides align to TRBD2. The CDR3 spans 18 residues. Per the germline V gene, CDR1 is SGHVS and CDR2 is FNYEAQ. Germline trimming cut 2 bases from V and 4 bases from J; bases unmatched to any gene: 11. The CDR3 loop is CASSLQGSGRSRYNEQFF. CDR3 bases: TGTGCCAGCAGCTTACAGGGTAGCGGGAGGTCGAGGTACAATGAGCAGTTCTTC.

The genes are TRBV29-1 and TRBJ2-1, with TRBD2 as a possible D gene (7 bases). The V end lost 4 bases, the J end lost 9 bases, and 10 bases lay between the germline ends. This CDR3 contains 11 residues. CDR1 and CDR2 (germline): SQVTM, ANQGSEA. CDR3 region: CSVGGGGEQFF. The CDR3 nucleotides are TGCAGCGTTGGGGGGGGCGGTGAGCAGTTCTTC.

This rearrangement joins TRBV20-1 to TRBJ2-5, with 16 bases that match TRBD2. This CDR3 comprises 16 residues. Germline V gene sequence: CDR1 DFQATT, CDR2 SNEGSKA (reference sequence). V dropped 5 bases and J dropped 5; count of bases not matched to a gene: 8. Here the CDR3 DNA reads TGCAGTGCTGCCGGGACTAGCGGGGGGGCCGGGGAGACCCAGTACTTC. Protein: CSAAGTSGGAGETQYF.

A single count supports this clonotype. The CDR3: CASSKGSTDTQYF. CDR3 sequence (DNA): TGTGCCAGCAGTAAGGGAAGCACAGATACGCAGTATTTT. The chain carries TRBV5-6 and TRBJ2-3; no definite D call. Germline CDR1 is SGHDT and CDR2 is YYEEEE. Trimming left V 5 bases short and J 0 bases short, with 7 bases between. This CDR3 has 13 amino acids.

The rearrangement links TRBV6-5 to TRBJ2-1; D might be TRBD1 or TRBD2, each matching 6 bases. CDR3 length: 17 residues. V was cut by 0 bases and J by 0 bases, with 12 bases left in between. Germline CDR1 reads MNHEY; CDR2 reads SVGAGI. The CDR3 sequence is CASSYSRGTSSYNEQFF. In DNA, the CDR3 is TGTGCCAGCAGTTACTCGCGCGGGACAAGCTCCTACAATGAGCAGTTCTTC.

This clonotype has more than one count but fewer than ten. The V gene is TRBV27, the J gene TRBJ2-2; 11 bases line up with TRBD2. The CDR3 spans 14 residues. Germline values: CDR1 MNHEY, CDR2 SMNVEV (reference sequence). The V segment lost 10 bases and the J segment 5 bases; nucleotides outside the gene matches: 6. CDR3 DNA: TGTGCCACCGGGCTAGCGGGAGGTACCGGGGAGCTGTTTTTT. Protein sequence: CATGLAGGTGELFF.

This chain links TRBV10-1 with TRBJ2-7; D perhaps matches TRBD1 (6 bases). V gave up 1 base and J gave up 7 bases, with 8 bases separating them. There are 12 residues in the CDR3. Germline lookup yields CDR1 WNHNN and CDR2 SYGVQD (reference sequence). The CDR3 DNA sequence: TGCGCCAGCAGTGAGTTACAGGGAGAGCAGTACTTC. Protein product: CASSELQGEQYF.

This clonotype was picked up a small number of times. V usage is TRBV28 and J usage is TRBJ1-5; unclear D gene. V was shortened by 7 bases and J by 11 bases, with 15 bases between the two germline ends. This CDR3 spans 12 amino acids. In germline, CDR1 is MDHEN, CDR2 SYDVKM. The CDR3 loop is CASTRGVAAQHF. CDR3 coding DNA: TGTGCCAGCACCCGCGGGGTGGCGGCCCAGCATTTT.

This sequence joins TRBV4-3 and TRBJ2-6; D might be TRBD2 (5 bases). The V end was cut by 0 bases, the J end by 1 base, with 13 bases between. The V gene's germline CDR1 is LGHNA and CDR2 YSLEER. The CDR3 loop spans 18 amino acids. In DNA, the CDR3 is TGCGCCAGCAGCCAAGATGAGGGCCTGACTTCTGGGGCCAACGTCCTGACTTTC. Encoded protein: CASSQDEGLTSGANVLTF.

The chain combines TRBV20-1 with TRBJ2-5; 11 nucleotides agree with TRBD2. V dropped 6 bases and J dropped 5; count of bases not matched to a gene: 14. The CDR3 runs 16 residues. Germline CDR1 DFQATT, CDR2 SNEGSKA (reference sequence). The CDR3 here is CSARRFTSGSRETQYF. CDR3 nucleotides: TGCAGTGCCCGCAGATTTACTAGCGGGAGTAGGGAGACCCAGTACTTC.